One sample yielded the 13 T cell receptor beta chains listed below, sequenced in a study of T cells in Graves' hyperthyroidism and ophthalmopathy. Amplification yielded TCR beta CDR3 regions, with RNA transcripts as the source. The HTBI primer set served for first-round RT-PCR of the TCR CDR3. MiXCR, run by TCRdb on the multiplex PCR reads, gives a single entry per CDR3 protein. The sample holds 280,000 or so distinct CDR3 sequences, roughly 15% seen once. The specimen was blood. The receptor set was obtained from a woman aged 45-65 years with Graves' hyperthyroidism that later progressed to Graves' ophthalmopathy.

This clonotype was recorded at least ten times. This chain connects TRBV3-1 to TRBJ2-5; the D gene is possibly TRBD1 (8 bases). Trimming shortened V by 3 bases and J by 6 bases, and 17 bases separated the two germline ends. The CDR3 is 15 residues long. The germline gives CDR1 LGHDT, CDR2 YNNKEL (reference sequence). DNA of the CDR3: TGTGCCAGCAGCCATCGGACAGGGAGGGGGAAGACCCAGTACTTC. It is translated as CASSHRTGRGKTQYF.

This clonotype has ten or more counts. The V and J genes are TRBV3-1 and TRBJ2-5; 10 bases agree with TRBD2. V trimming: 0 bases; J trimming: 5 bases; junction bases outside the gene matches: 6. The germline V gene has CDR1 LGHDT and CDR2 YNNKEL (reference sequence). The CDR3 sequence is 16 residues long. CDR3 region: CASSQDLAGARETQYF. The CDR3 nucleotides are TGTGCCAGCAGCCAAGATCTAGCGGGGGCTCGGGAGACCCAGTACTTC.

This clonotype was counted at least ten times. The rearrangement joins TRBV27 to TRBJ2-5; maybe TRBD2 (7 bases). Trimming removed 8 bases at V and 4 bases at J, with 14 bases between. Per the germline V gene, CDR1 is MNHEY and CDR2 is SMNVEV (reference sequence). The CDR3 consists of 13 residues. As DNA, the CDR3 is TGTGCCAGCGCTCAAGGGGGGGGAGAGACCCAGTACTTC. Translated, it gives CASAQGGGETQYF.

On this clonotype itself: Being one base from a much bigger clone, this may be a read error. This rearrangement joins TRBV6-9 to TRBJ1-1; TRBD1 matches at 8 bases. V gave up 6 bases and J gave up 0 bases; unmatched junction bases: 6. Germline CDR1 and CDR2: MNHGY and SVAAGI. This CDR3 region has 15 residues. In nucleotides, the CDR3 is TGTGCCAGCAGGTTAACGGGACAGGTGAACACTGAAGCTTTCTTT. Translation: CASRLTGQVNTEAFF.

This clonotype was detected many times. This rearrangement joins TRBV11-2 to TRBJ2-7, with D perhaps assigned TRBD1 or TRBD2 (5 bases each). This CDR3 region has 12 residues. V gave up 1 base and J gave up 6 bases, with 7 bases separating them. Germline V gene sequence: CDR1 SGHAT, CDR2 FQNNGV. The CDR3 spells CASSLAGGEQYF. Here the CDR3 DNA reads TGTGCCAGCAGCTTAGCTGGGGGCGAGCAGTACTTC.

This clonotype was seen repeatedly, ten times or more. The V and J genes are TRBV19 and TRBJ2-2; D tentatively reads TRBD1 or TRBD2 (5 bases each). The CDR3 sequence is 18 residues long. The germline V gene has CDR1 LNHDA and CDR2 SQIVND (reference sequence). Trimming cost V 8 bases and J 3 bases, with 25 bases left between them. This chain's CDR3 is CASYFVRDRSLDTGELFF. CDR3 in DNA: TGTGCCAGTTATTTCGTCCGGGACCGGTCGTTGGACACCGGGGAGCTGTTTTTT.

This clonotype has only a few counts. This CDR3 is CASYGEYGYTF. Written as DNA, the CDR3 is TGTGCCAGCTACGGGGAGTATGGCTACACCTTC. The chain combines TRBV18 with TRBJ1-2, with D hard to call. This CDR3 has 11 residues. Trimming shortened V by 7 bases and J by 5 bases, and 8 bases separated the two germline ends. CDR1 and CDR2 from the germline V gene are KGHSH and LQKENI. Using reference TRBV18 and TRBJ1-2 for the parts outside the CDR3, the full variable domain is NAGVMQNPRHLVRRRGQEARLRCSPMKGHSHVYWYRQLPEEGLKFMVYLQKENIIDESGMPKERFSAEFPKEGPSILRIQQVVRGDSAAYFCASYGEYGYTFGSGTRLTVV.

This clonotype was seen a handful of times. The chain uses TRBV5-4 and TRBJ2-3, with D uncertain. The length of the CDR3 is 14 residues. Germline V lookup: CDR1 SGHNT, CDR2 YYREEE (reference sequence). The ends were cut back, 4 bases at V and 4 bases at J, with 13 bases in the middle. CDR3 coding DNA: TGTGCCAGCAGCCCTGCGACGAGATCAGATACGCAGTATTTT. Amino acid sequence: CASSPATRSDTQYF.

Ten or more counts support this clonotype. The rearrangement joins TRBV11-2 to TRBJ1-3; D not certain. The CDR3 runs to 15 residues. The germline V gene encodes CDR1 SGHAT and CDR2 FQNNGV. Between the trimmed V and J ends, which lost 0 bases and 6 bases, there was a span of 12 bases. CDR3 protein: CASSLDPHGVNTIYF. The CDR3 DNA reads as TGTGCCAGCAGCTTAGATCCCCACGGGGTAAACACCATATATTTT. The complete variable domain, with remaining parts taken from reference TRBV11-2 and TRBJ1-3, reads EAGVAQSPRYKIIEKRQSVAFWCNPISGHATLYWYQQILGQGPKLLIQFQNNGVVDDSQLPKDRFSAERLKGVDSTLKIQPAKLEDSAVYLCASSLDPHGVNTIYFGEGSWLTVV.

This chain connects TRBV7-2 to TRBJ1-5; D call uncertain. Germline CDR1 SGHTA, CDR2 FQGNSA. The V and J ends lost 3 bases and 2 bases respectively, with 14 bases between them. This CDR3 comprises 16 residues. This CDR3 reads CASSFGGDFRNQPQHF. The CDR3 nucleotides read TGTGCCAGCAGCTTTGGCGGGGATTTTCGCAATCAGCCCCAGCATTTT.

This clonotype came up many times. The chain uses TRBV12-3 or TRBV12-4 and TRBJ2-1; 11 positions match TRBD2. The trim removed 8 bases at V and 7 bases at J, leaving 10 bases unmatched. CDR3 length: 15 residues. The DNA of the CDR3 is TGTGCCAGCTGTAGGCTAGCGGGAGGAGGGAATGAGCAGTTCTTC. Its translation: CASCRLAGGGNEQFF.

This clonotype appeared many times. The rearrangement links TRBV28 to TRBJ1-5; TRBD1 aligns across 10 bases. The CDR3 has 23 residues. CDR1 and CDR2 (germline): MDHEN, SYDVKM. J gave up 0 bases and V 6 bases, and 26 bases lay outside the gene matches. This CDR3 reads CASRWDRGTTGVVLSPSNQPQHF. CDR3 nucleotide sequence: TGTGCCAGCAGGTGGGACAGGGGTACTACCGGAGTCGTTTTATCCCCTAGCAATCAGCCCCAGCATTTT.

This clonotype has at least ten counts. CDR3 loop: CSARGSSSQYF. The CDR3 DNA is TGCAGTGCTAGAGGTTCGAGTTCGCAGTACTTC. This chain joins TRBV20-1 and TRBJ2-7; D gene uncertain. Germline V lookup: CDR1 DFQATT, CDR2 SNEGSKA (reference sequence). CDR3 length: 11 residues. The V and J ends lost 1 base and 9 bases respectively, with 10 bases between them.